This T cell receptor (beta chain) was captured in a study of blood T cell repertoires in COVID-19. On the study more broadly: COVID-19 samples from acute and convalescent phases originated in the United States, Italy and Spain. In each case, the material was cDNA or gDNA derived from T cells, B-cell-depleted T cells, or PBMCs.

Authors' data handling: Amplifying reference gene primers gave estimates of nucleated cell counts. Here immunoSEQ multiplex PCR was the method, and the copy in TCRdb shows in-frame clones only, minus some. V and J calls and clone size are copied from that table; D and trimming were computed from the DNA. The table records about 63,000 clones, about 90% of them present only once. Germline V CDR1 and CDR2: SGDLS, YYNGEE. Trimming removed 0 bases at V and 4 bases at J, with 9 bases between. CDR3 length equals 14 residues. This rearrangement joins TRBV9 to TRBJ2-3; D uncertain. Sequencing input: peripheral blood. The TCR was taken from a man in his fifties with active COVID-19. The CDR3 nucleotides read TGTGCCAGCAGCGTAGGGCCGGGTTCAGATACGCAGTATTTT. This translates into CASSVGPGSDTQYF.